This T cell receptor (beta chain) was sequenced in a study of tumor-infiltrating lymphocytes in oesophageal squamous cell carcinoma. A single record per CDR3 protein comes from TCRdb applying MiXCR to the PCR reads. The sample records more than 15,000 distinct CDR3 sequences, 45% to 50% being singletons. This clonotype was detected many times. Germline V gene data show CDR1 as MGHRA and CDR2 as YSYEKL. With V trimmed by 7 bases and J by 5 bases, 3 bases remained unmatched. The CDR3 totals 13 residues. The material sequenced was esophageal tumor tissue. The source of this sequence is a male donor with esophageal squamous cell carcinoma. The chain is built from TRBV4-1 and TRBJ2-5; TRBD1 agrees at 11 bases. The CDR3 spells CASTGQGDETQYF. In DNA, the CDR3 is TGCGCCAGCACGGGACAGGGGGACGAGACCCAGTACTTC.